This entry concerns a single TCR beta chain. Original analysis: The assay estimated nucleated cells by amplifying reference gene primers. Assay used: immunoSEQ multiplex PCR; TCRdb lists only in-frame clones, some missing. That table is the source of V, J and clone size, and D and trimming were worked out from the DNA. Here the sample spans about 320,000 clones, about 82% being singletons. The CDR3 runs 13 residues. The V gene's germline CDR1 is SGDLS and CDR2 YYNGEE. V shed 0 bases and J shed 5 bases, with 8 bases lying between them. This entry belongs to a study of blood T cell repertoires in COVID-19. Whole-study context: COVID-19 samples, acute and convalescent, were from the United States, Italy and Spain. PBMCs, B-cell-depleted T cells, or T cells provided the cDNA or gDNA that made up the material.

The chain combines TRBV9 with TRBJ2-5; D unclear. Sample: peripheral blood. The sequence derives from a woman between 50 and 59 years old with acute or convalescent COVID-19. CDR3 nucleotide sequence: TGTGCCAGCAGCGTAGAGGCTAGGGAGACCCAGTACTTC. It yields the protein CASSVEARETQYF.